This section outlines one TCR beta chain sequence together with its context. The sample originates from a study of blood T cells in healthy people across ages. Germline CDR1 and CDR2: SGHVS and FQNEAQ. This CDR3 spans 15 amino acids. V dropped 4 bases and J dropped 8 bases, with 20 bases sitting between them. A second PCR, run for 7 to 11 cycles, used a sample-barcoded 5' primer plus a J-beta primer mix. In TCRdb, the 5' RACE reads were re-called with MiXCR into one record per CDR3 protein. In the table there are 980,000 or so distinct CDR3 sequences, around 49% of which are singletons. The chain combines TRBV7-8 with TRBJ1-2; D perhaps matches TRBD1 (6 bases). The sample was blood. The TCR sequence derives from a man aged 25-45 years in good health. The CDR3 sequence: CASSSLVGGAEGYTF. The DNA of the CDR3 is TGTGCCAGCAGCTCCTTGGTCGGGGGGGCAGAGGGCTACACCTTC.